Here is one TCR beta chain with its context. As yet, its antigen is unknown. TCRdb keeps only in-frame clones here, not all; method: immunoSEQ multiplex PCR. In the table there are about 150,000 clones, about nine tenths of which are singletons. These data come from a study of T cell responses to AZD1222 COVID-19 vaccine. Trimming removed 0 bases from V and 5 bases from J; junction bases left unmatched: 10. The CDR3 extends over 18 amino acids. Germline CDR1 is LNHNV and CDR2 is YYDKDF (reference sequence). Study-wide results and limits: Donors skewed white British and female; clonal diversity was possibly underestimated. After two AZD1222 doses, spike-specific TCR breadth and depth rose versus day 0. Reportedly, close to half of spike-specific TCRs are directed against unmutated variant regions.

The source is an adult in good health. The rearrangement uses TRBV15 and TRBJ2-5, with 12 bases identical to TRBD2. The starting material was peripheral blood, obtained on day 0 of AZD1222 vaccination. CDR3 loop: CATSRDRLAGVLGETQYF. The CDR3 coding sequence is TGTGCCACCAGCAGAGATCGACTAGCGGGGGTCCTCGGGGAGACCCAGTACTTC. The full variable domain, with the rest looked up from reference TRBV15 and TRBJ2-5, is DAMVIQNPRYQVTQFGKPVTLSCSQTLNHNVMYWYQQKSSQAPKLLFHYYDKDFNNEADTPDNFQSRRPNTSFCFLDIRSPGLGDTAMYLCATSRDRLAGVLGETQYFGPGTRLLVL.